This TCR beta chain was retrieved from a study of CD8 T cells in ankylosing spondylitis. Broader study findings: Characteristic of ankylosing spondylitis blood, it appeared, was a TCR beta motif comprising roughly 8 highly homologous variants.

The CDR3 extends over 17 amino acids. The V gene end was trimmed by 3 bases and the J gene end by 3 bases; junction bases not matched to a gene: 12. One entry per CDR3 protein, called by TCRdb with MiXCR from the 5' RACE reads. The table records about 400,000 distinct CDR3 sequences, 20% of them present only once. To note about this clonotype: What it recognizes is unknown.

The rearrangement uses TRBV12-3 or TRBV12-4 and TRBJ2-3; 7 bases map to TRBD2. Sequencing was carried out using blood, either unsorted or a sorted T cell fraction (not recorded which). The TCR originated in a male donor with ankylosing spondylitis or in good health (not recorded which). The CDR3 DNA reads TGTGCCAGCAGTTTTCCGGGGGGTGTGATCGGGACAGATACGCAGTATTTT. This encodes CASSFPGGVIGTDTQYF.